The T cell receptor beta chain under discussion was sequenced for a study of T cell responses to AZD1222 COVID-19 vaccine (dated by TCRdb to the early 2020s). Turning to the overall study: AZD1222 recipients whose second dose came at about 4 weeks and those whose second dose came at about 12 weeks were combined into one group, since spike-specific TCR depth and breadth did not differ between the two schedules. TCR sequencing covered some 250 trial participants: 207 given two doses of AZD1222 and 26 given two doses of MenACWY control vaccine. Enrollment into the trials was organized by age into subgroups of 18-55, 56-69 and 70-plus years, and those subgroups contained approximately 160, 26 and 62 TCR-sequenced participants, respectively.

Study-wide findings and limitations: Vaccine-associated CD4 TCRs spanned the whole spike protein, with dominant responses in regions 160-218 and 743-854. The 56-69-year group was small, and its depth increase did not reach significance, likely because of low power. Only five to seven AZD1222 recipients were SARS-CoV-2 seropositive at baseline, limiting conclusions about previously exposed vaccinees. After two AZD1222 doses, spike-specific TCR breadth and depth were significantly higher than at day 0 and than in MenACWY recipients. Participants were mostly white British and included more females than males, and it was suggested by the authors that clonal diversity may have been underestimated. No day 14 peak-response samples were available, so repertoires were characterized only after the peak T cell response. Reportedly, almost half of the unique spike-specific TCRs recognized epitopes lying outside the regions that are mutated in the B.1.351 and B.1.1.7 variants.

What this sample's time point label stands for: baseline before first vaccination. Samples from vaccinated people were obtained from the UK trials COV001 and COV002, which included a single-blind randomized controlled phase 2/3 trial of AZD1222 (ChAdOx1 nCoV-19) in healthy adults. For TCRbeta chain sequencing, PBMC samples were collected from trial participants at day 0 and at day 28 after the second dose. Remarks on this clone: Its cognate antigen has yet to be identified. Base qualities are not provided; no much larger clone lies one nucleotide away.

The CDR3 regions of human TCRbeta chains were subjected to immunosequencing. As for how the authors treated the data: TCRs in the repertoires were matched against a reference library of SARS-CoV-2-specific TCRs that had been generated with the MIRA antigen-specificity platform. Breadth meant the fraction of unique TCRs that were SARS-CoV-2-associated, whereas depth meant the fraction of total T cells that were SARS-CoV-2-associated. Each spike-specific TCR was assigned to its reactive spike region and to a CD4 or CD8 class using the MIRA data. Log10-transformed breadth and depth values were compared by one-way ANOVA with Sidak's multiple comparisons tests. TCRdb's version of the immuneACCESS table is confined to in-frame rearrangements and falls short of the full clone set. An unresolved V gene accounts for under half of the shortfall where checked; the remainder is of unknown origin. V, J and clone size were drawn from that table, and D and trimming were deduced from the DNA. The sample yields under 150,000 clones; roughly nine tenths were counted once. The ten largest clones represent 3.4% of the sample.

V is shortened by 0 bases, J by 0 bases, and the region joining them spans 10 bases. The CDR3, from cysteine to phenylalanine, totals 17 residues. The read is trimmed to its CDR3 DNA, 51 bases read in frame from base 1. CDR1 is given as SGHRS and CDR2 as YFSETQ, both from the germline V gene. This specimen consisted of peripheral blood, obtained on day 0 of AZD1222 vaccination. The chain was built from TRBV5-1 and TRBJ1-6; no confident D gene assignment can be made. The clonotype was recovered from an adult in good health. CDR3 region: CASSLDSPSSYNSPLHF. The sequence in DNA is TGCGCCAGCAGCTTGGACAGCCCGAGCTCCTATAATTCACCCCTCCACTTT.